This TCR beta chain is drawn from a study of blood T cell repertoires in COVID-19. Across the study: Sites across the United States, Italy and Spain contributed samples from acute and convalescent COVID-19. From T cells, B-cell-depleted T cells, or PBMCs came the material, which was cDNA or gDNA.

In germline, CDR1 is SEHNR, CDR2 FQNEAQ (reference sequence). The CDR3 spans 12 residues. Trimming took off 2 bases at V and 2 bases at J, with 3 bases between the two ends. This clone has only one observation. As originally analysed: Estimated nucleated cell counts came from reference gene primer amplification. TCRdb keeps only in-frame clones here, not all; method: immunoSEQ multiplex PCR. That table supplies the V and J calls and clone size; D and trimming were determined from the DNA. The top ten clones hold 2% to 2.5% of a sample with approximately 240,000 clones, 70% to 90% of them seen once. This sequence joins TRBV7-9 and TRBJ1-2; D is uncertain. Sequenced sample: peripheral blood. The TCR comes from a middle-aged woman who had recovered from COVID-19. CDR3 DNA: TGTGCCAGCAGCTTACCAAACTATGGCTACACCTTC. It encodes CASSLPNYGYTF. Full variable domain (rest looked up from reference TRBV7-9 and TRBJ1-2): DTGVSQNPRHKITKRGQNVTFRCDPISEHNRLYWYRQTLGQGPEFLTYFQNEAQLEKSRLLSDRFSAERPKGSFSTLEIQRTEQGDSAMYLCASSLPNYGYTFGSGTRLTVV.